This is a list of T cell receptor beta chains from one sample in a study of shared clonotypes between healthy human individuals. TCRdb keeps only in-frame clones here, not all; method: immunoSEQ multiplex PCR. There are millions of clones in the sample; around nine tenths occur only once, and around 0.14% lies in the top ten. What was sequenced was naive CD4+ T cells sorted from blood. The origin of the receptors is a man between 18 and 29 years old in good health. Each CDR3 is given with its conserved first and last residue. Fields, in order: clone size, D gene, J gene, V gene, CDR3 DNA, CDR3 protein. D genes are given only for firm matches. Clone size appears in some rows only: once, few, many, or a class for an expanded clone.

>-|-|TRBJ1-1|TRBV5-1
TGCGCCAGCAATAGGGGTGAGGGCACTGAAGCTTTCTTT
CASNRGEGTEAFF
>few|-|TRBJ1-6|TRBV6-5
TGTGCCAGCAGATTACACAGGTCACCCCTCCACTTT
CASRLHRSPLHF
>-|TRBD2|TRBJ2-1|TRBV7-8
TGTGCCAGCAGCAAAGACCCCCTTTCGGGGGGTGAGCAGTTCTTC
CASSKDPLSGGEQFF
>-|-|TRBJ1-1|TRBV11-2
TGTGCCAGCAGTCTAGGACAGATGAACACTGAAGCTTTCTTT
CASSLGQMNTEAFF
>-|-|TRBJ2-7|TRBV21-1
TGTGCCAGCACCCTCCCCCTTACCGGGACAGAGAGCTACGAGCAGTACTTC
CASTLPLTGTESYEQYF
>-|TRBD1|TRBJ1-1|TRBV5-1
TGCGCCAGCAGGAGGACAGGGGGCCCACTGAACACTGAAGCTTTCTTT
CASRRTGGPLNTEAFF
>-|TRBD1|TRBJ1-2|TRBV9
TGTGCCAGCAGCGTAGCTGGCAGGGGGGACTATGGCTACACCTTC
CASSVAGRGDYGYTF
>-|TRBD2|TRBJ2-3|TRBV11-2
TGTGCCAGCAGCCGGACGGGACTAGCGGGAGTGGGCACAGATACGCAGTATTTT
CASSRTGLAGVGTDTQYF
>few|-|TRBJ1-3|TRBV20-1
TGCAGTGCTCTATGGTTAAACACCATATATTTT
CSALWLNTIYF
>-|TRBD1|TRBJ1-5|TRBV7-2
TGTGCCAGCAGCCCACGGACAGGTGATCAGCCCCAGCATTTT
CASSPRTGDQPQHF
>-|TRBD2|TRBJ2-1|TRBV4-1
TGCGCCAGCAGCCGCCTGACTAGCAGTCTCTACAATGAGCAGTTCTTC
CASSRLTSSLYNEQFF
>once|TRBD1|TRBJ1-2|TRBV6-5
TGTGCCAGCAGGAGGACAGGGGACTATAACTATGGCTACACCTTC
CASRRTGDYNYGYTF